This T cell receptor beta chain was found in a study of response to subunit inactivated influenza vaccine. This clonotype was observed a few times. V lost 3 bases and J lost 1, with 20 bases in between. The CDR3 covers 18 residues. The germline V gene encodes CDR1 MDHEN and CDR2 SYDVKM. A single record per CDR3 protein comes from TCRdb applying MiXCR to the RT-PCR reads. The table lists a few hundred thousand distinct CDR3 sequences, roughly 12% of them singletons. The same data also went into a second study, on T cells expressing NK-cell markers. This second report adds: 5'RACE template switching with UMIs generated TCR beta cDNA. In several experiments, an anti-gamma-delta TCR antibody restricted sorting to alpha-beta TCR T cells.

The sample here was PBMCs from blood, taken on the day of vaccination. The receptor was derived from a man in his fifties or sixties who received an inactivated influenza vaccine. The J gene is TRBJ2-3, the V gene TRBV28, with a tentative D call TRBD2 (5 bases). The CDR3 here is CASSFSSKGEAGTDTQYF. Written as DNA, the CDR3 is TGTGCCAGCAGTTTCTCTAGCAAGGGCGAAGCGGGCACAGATACGCAGTATTTT.